The clone carrying this T cell receptor (beta chain) was picked up many times. Its antigen is unidentified. The data belong to a study of CD8 T cells in ankylosing spondylitis. Study findings and constraints: Disease-linked clones reportedly concentrated significantly in matched ankylosing spondylitis synovial fluid. Ankylosing spondylitis blood seemed to carry a telltale TCR beta motif made of fewer than 10 highly homologous variants.

The V gene end was trimmed by 0 bases and the J gene end by 2 bases; junction bases not matched to a gene: 1. The germline V gene encodes CDR1 SGDLS and CDR2 YYNGEE. The CDR3 loop spans 15 amino acids. One entry per CDR3 protein results from TCRdb running MiXCR on the 5' RACE reads. The data hold about 7,900 distinct CDR3 sequences, with around 4% observed a single time. V and J are TRBV9 and TRBJ2-3; 9 bases are a match to TRBD2. Sequencing was done on a sample of blood, either unsorted or a sorted T cell fraction (not recorded which). This TCR was sampled from a female donor with ankylosing spondylitis or in good health (not recorded which). Here the CDR3 DNA reads TGTGCCAGCAGCGTAGCTAGCGGGGCCACAGATACGCAGTATTTT. Translation: CASSVASGATDTQYF.